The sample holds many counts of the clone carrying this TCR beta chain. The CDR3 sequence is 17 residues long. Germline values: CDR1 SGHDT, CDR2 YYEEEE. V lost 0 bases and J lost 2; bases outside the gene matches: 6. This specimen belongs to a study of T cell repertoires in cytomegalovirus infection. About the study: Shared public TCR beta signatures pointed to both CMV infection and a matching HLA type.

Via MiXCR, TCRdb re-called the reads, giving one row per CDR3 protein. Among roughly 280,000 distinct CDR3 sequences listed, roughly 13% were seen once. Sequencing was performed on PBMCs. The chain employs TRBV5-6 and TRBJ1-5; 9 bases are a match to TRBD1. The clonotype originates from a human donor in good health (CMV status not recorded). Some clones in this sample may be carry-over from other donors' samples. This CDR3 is CASSLGTGASGNQPQHF. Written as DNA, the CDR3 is TGTGCCAGCAGCTTGGGGACAGGGGCATCGGGCAATCAGCCCCAGCATTTT.